The 29 T cell receptor beta chains presented below share a single source sample, sequenced in a study of response to subunit inactivated influenza vaccine. Using its own MiXCR run on the RT-PCR reads, TCRdb lists one record per CDR3 protein. Of a few hundred thousand distinct CDR3 sequences listed, approximately 10% are singletons. This specimen was PBMCs from blood, taken roughly 47 days after vaccination. The receptors were sampled from a man over 45 who received an inactivated influenza vaccine.

This clonotype was found many times. The chain recombines TRBV5-1 with TRBJ2-3; 9 bases are a match to TRBD1. V lost 4 bases and J lost 12; bases outside the gene matches: 12. Germline lookup yields CDR1 SGHRS and CDR2 YFSETQ. This CDR3 spans 14 amino acids. CDR3 bases: TGCGCCAGCAGCATACCTCCGGGACAGGGTGCACAGTATTTT. Its protein is CASSIPPGQGAQYF. The entire variable domain, with the rest obtained from reference TRBV5-1 and TRBJ2-3, is as follows: KAGVTQTPRYLIKTRGQQVTLSCSPISGHRSVSWYQQTPGQGLQFLFEYFSETQRNKGNFPGRFSGRQFSNSRSEMNVSTLELGDSALYLCASSIPPGQGAQYFGPGTRLTVL.

Many counts were recorded for this clonotype. This chain links TRBV4-3 with TRBJ2-7; 9 bases are a match to TRBD1. The CDR3 has 15 amino acids. Germline V gene sequence: CDR1 LGHNA, CDR2 YSLEER. The V gene end was trimmed by 2 bases and the J gene end by 3 bases; junction bases not matched to a gene: 5. DNA for the CDR3: TGCGCCAGCAGCCAACAACAGGGGGCCGGCTACGAGCAGTACTTC. As protein: CASSQQQGAGYEQYF.

The chain combines TRBV20-1 with TRBJ1-2; 9 bases are a match to TRBD1. Germline V gene lookup returns CDR1 DFQATT and CDR2 SNEGSKA (reference sequence). The CDR3 contains 13 residues. After removal of 8 bases from V and 4 bases from J, the junction contained 8 bases not matched to a gene. CDR3 region: CSTKTGGGYGYTF. In DNA, the CDR3 is TGCAGTACCAAGACAGGGGGAGGCTATGGCTACACCTTC.

This clonotype was counted a few times. This chain joins TRBV7-6 and TRBJ2-3; the D gene is possibly TRBD2 (6 bases). Trimming removed 5 bases at V and 14 bases at J, with 17 bases between. This CDR3 is built from 12 residues. The germline V gene has CDR1 SGHVS and CDR2 FNYEAQ. The DNA of the CDR3 is TGTGCCAGCAGCGTAGGCGGGACTCAGCCGTATTTT. Translating it yields CASSVGGTQPYF.

This rearrangement joins TRBV7-8 to TRBJ1-2, with 9 bases identical to TRBD1. Germline CDR1 SGHVS, CDR2 FQNEAQ. J was trimmed by 4 bases and V by 6 bases; bases with no gene match: 9. This CDR3 has 15 amino acids. CDR3 sequence (DNA): TGTGCCAGCAGGGATATAGACAGGGGGGCCTATGGCTACACCTTC. Translating it yields CASRDIDRGAYGYTF.

The V gene is TRBV13, the J gene TRBJ1-3; D remains unclear. Per the germline V gene, CDR1 is PRHDT and CDR2 is FYEKMQ (reference sequence). V lost 0 bases to trimming and J lost 1 base, with 4 bases between them. The CDR3 length is 14 residues. The CDR3 region is CASSLGTSGNTIYF. As DNA, the CDR3 is TGTGCCAGCAGCTTAGGGACTTCTGGAAACACCATATATTTT.

The chain is built from TRBV5-1 and TRBJ2-2, with 8 bases identical to TRBD2. V lost 0 bases to trimming and J lost 6 bases; unmatched junction nucleotides: 1. Germline V lookup: CDR1 SGHRS, CDR2 YFSETQ. This CDR3 has 14 amino acids. This CDR3 reads CASSLGAGAGELFF. The CDR3 DNA follows: TGCGCCAGCAGCTTGGGAGCGGGGGCCGGGGAGCTGTTTTTT.

This clonotype was seen more than once but under ten times. The J gene is TRBJ2-1, the V gene TRBV18; 9 nucleotides agree with TRBD1. From germline, CDR1 is KGHSH and CDR2 LQKENI. V lost 4 bases, J lost 9 bases, and 13 bases stayed unmatched. The CDR3 covers 16 residues. This CDR3 is CASSHRWTGDSGEQFF. The CDR3 DNA reads TGTGCCAGCTCACACCGGTGGACAGGGGATAGCGGTGAGCAGTTCTTC.

V usage is TRBV28 and J usage is TRBJ2-2; the match to TRBD2 covers 7 bases. CDR1 is MDHEN and CDR2 is SYDVKM in the germline V gene. After removal of 6 bases from V and 2 bases from J, the junction contained 9 bases not matched to a gene. The CDR3 runs 16 residues. This chain's CDR3 is CASSRAATSNTGELFF. CDR3 bases: TGTGCCAGCAGCCGGGCGGCGACTAGCAACACCGGGGAGCTGTTTTTT.

The table lists this clonotype with many counts. The chain couples TRBV20-1 to TRBJ2-7; 12 bases line up with TRBD2. The CDR3 spans 13 residues. Trimming cost V 4 bases and J 7 bases; bases outside gene matches: 5. Germline V gene data show CDR1 as DFQATT and CDR2 as SNEGSKA (reference sequence). The CDR3 DNA reads TGCAGTGCTATACCTAGCGGGAGGGGTGAGCAGTACTTC. The encoded protein is CSAIPSGRGEQYF.

The chain couples TRBV28 to TRBJ2-7; D is unclear. V lost 5 bases and J 0 bases, leaving 11 bases between the germline ends. Germline CDR1 is MDHEN and CDR2 is SYDVKM. The CDR3 is 14 amino acids. CDR3 in amino acids: CASSPDTFSYEQYF. For the CDR3, the DNA is TGTGCCAGCAGTCCCGACACGTTCTCCTACGAGCAGTACTTC.

This clonotype was picked up many times. For the CDR3, the DNA is TGTGCCAGCAGCTCCCTTCGCAATCAGCCCCAGCATTTT. Its protein is CASSSLRNQPQHF. The chain has TRBV7-6 and TRBJ1-5, with D unclear. Germline values: CDR1 SGHVS, CDR2 FNYEAQ. The V end was cut by 4 bases, the J end by 2 bases, with 6 bases between. The CDR3 is made up of 13 amino acids.

The rearrangement links TRBV5-1 to TRBJ1-1; perhaps TRBD1 as D (5 bases). The CDR3 is made up of 12 amino acids. Germline V gene data show CDR1 as SGHRS and CDR2 as YFSETQ. The ends were cut back, 7 bases at V and 7 bases at J, with 14 bases in the middle. The CDR3 region has the DNA TGCGCCAGCGTACAAGGCGGGGGTGAAGCTTTCTTT. Its protein product is CASVQGGGEAFF.

The sample holds many counts of this clonotype. The chain joins TRBV4-3 to TRBJ2-5, with a possible D match to TRBD2 (5 bases). Germline V gene sequence: CDR1 LGHNA, CDR2 YSLEER. V shed 1 base and J shed 2 bases, with 11 bases lying between them. CDR3 length: 15 amino acids. The CDR3 nucleotides read TGCGCCAGCAGCCAAGCTCTGAGGGAACAAGAGACCCAGTACTTC. Encoded protein: CASSQALREQETQYF.

This clonotype was detected a few times. This chain uses TRBV11-2 with TRBJ2-1; TRBD2 matches at 12 bases. The trim removed 0 bases at V and 9 bases at J, leaving 6 bases unmatched. This CDR3 comprises 16 residues. Germline CDR1 is SGHAT and CDR2 is FQNNGV. CDR3 DNA: TGTGCCAGCAGCTTAGAACTAGCGGGGGGCCTCAGTGAGCAGTTCTTC. Translating gives CASSLELAGGLSEQFF.

This clonotype was counted a few times. The chain is built from TRBV4-2 and TRBJ2-5; a possible D gene is TRBD2 (5 bases). Per the germline V gene, CDR1 is LGHNA and CDR2 is YNFKEQ. This CDR3 contains 16 residues. V gave up 0 bases and J gave up 0 bases, with 11 bases separating them. For the CDR3, the DNA is TGTGCCAGCAGCCAAGAACGGCAGCGGAACCAAGAGACCCAGTACTTC. Encoded protein: CASSQERQRNQETQYF.

This clonotype has ten or more counts. The chain carries TRBV4-3 and TRBJ1-1; unclear D gene. Germline CDR1 LGHNA, CDR2 YSLEER. This CDR3 is 15 amino acids long. V lost 0 bases and J lost 4, with 12 bases in between. The CDR3 loop reads CASSQEWVRSTEAFF. The DNA for the CDR3 is TGCGCCAGCAGCCAAGAATGGGTTCGTAGCACTGAAGCTTTCTTT.

The chain links TRBV9 to TRBJ2-2, with 10 bases lining up with TRBD2. Germline V lookup: CDR1 SGDLS, CDR2 YYNGEE. This CDR3 region has 16 residues. J lost 6 bases, V lost 0 bases, and 5 bases had no gene match. CDR3 DNA sequence: TGTGCCAGCAGCGTAGGATCTAGCGGGAGTCCCGGGGAGCTGTTTTTT. This encodes CASSVGSSGSPGELFF.

This clonotype was observed at least ten times. J is TRBJ2-7 and V is TRBV15; no definite D call. Per the germline V gene, CDR1 is LNHNV and CDR2 is YYDKDF (reference sequence). Between the trimmed V and J ends, which lost 5 bases and 0 bases, there was a span of 8 bases. This CDR3 is 13 amino acids long. CDR3 bases: TGTGCCACCAGCGTCACGAGCTCCTACGAGCAGTACTTC. Its translation is CATSVTSSYEQYF.

As concerns this clonotype: A single base separates this from a much larger clone, so it may be a read error. The DNA is omitted, as the CDR3 cannot be located on it reliably, and the CDR3 follows TCRdb's listing. The chain carries TRBV9 and TRBJ2-1; TRBD2, the table's D call, lacks a check against the DNA. Germline lookup yields CDR1 SGDLS and CDR2 YYNGEE. The CDR3 region is 15 residues in length, termini included. The CDR3 here is CASSVGRGTYNEQLF.

In its sample, this clonotype was seen a few times. This rearrangement joins TRBV4-1 to TRBJ1-2, with D unclear. Germline lookup yields CDR1 MGHRA and CDR2 YSYEKL. CDR3 length: 15 amino acids. Trimming shortened V by 1 base and J by 2 bases, and 11 bases separated the two germline ends. CDR3: CASSQATWGNYGYTF. DNA of the CDR3: TGCGCCAGCAGCCAAGCAACGTGGGGAAACTATGGCTACACCTTC.

The sample holds many counts of this clonotype. The chain recombines TRBV12-3 or TRBV12-4 with TRBJ2-1; D not certain. Trimming cost V 1 base and J 8 bases, with 6 bases left between them. CDR3 length: 12 residues. The CDR3 is CASSLGHYEQFF. CDR3 nucleotides: TGTGCCAGCAGTTTAGGGCACTATGAGCAGTTCTTC.

This clonotype was observed a handful of times. V gene TRBV20-1 combines with J gene TRBJ2-2; D may be TRBD2 (6 bases). The CDR3 contains 13 residues. Deletions cut 7 bases from V and 1 base from J, with 10 bases between. Germline V lookup: CDR1 DFQATT, CDR2 SNEGSKA (reference sequence). The CDR3 bases are TGCAGTGTAAGGGAGGTGAACACCGGGGAGCTGTTTTTT. Protein sequence: CSVREVNTGELFF.

The gene calls are TRBV29-1 and TRBJ1-1; D is possibly TRBD1 (5 bases). Germline V gene sequence: CDR1 SQVTM, CDR2 ANQGSEA. V was shortened by 6 bases and J by 1 base, with 12 bases between the two germline ends. The CDR3 is made up of 13 amino acids. This CDR3 reads CSVTLGANTEAFF. The DNA for the CDR3 is TGCAGCGTGACTCTAGGGGCGAACACTGAAGCTTTCTTT.

This clonotype came up many times. This chain uses TRBV6-2 or TRBV6-3 with TRBJ1-1; no firm D call. Per the germline V gene, CDR1 is MNHEY and CDR2 is SVGEGT. V gave up 7 bases and J gave up 1 base, with 10 bases separating them. CDR3 length: 13 amino acids. This CDR3 is CASTPRGNTEAFF. The CDR3 DNA follows: TGTGCCAGCACCCCCCGAGGGAACACTGAAGCTTTCTTT.

The chain combines TRBV20-1 with TRBJ2-1; 11 nucleotides line up with TRBD2. The CDR3 has 16 residues. Germline values: CDR1 DFQATT, CDR2 SNEGSKA (reference sequence). V gave up 3 bases and J gave up 2 bases; unmatched junction bases: 6. CDR3 region: CSARTTSGSTYNEQFF. The CDR3 region has the DNA TGCAGTGCTAGGACTACTAGCGGGAGTACCTACAATGAGCAGTTCTTC.

This clonotype was detected ten times or more. The chain uses TRBV5-1 and TRBJ2-7; 12 positions match TRBD2. The CDR3 covers 17 residues. The germline CDR1 and CDR2 sequences are SGHRS and YFSETQ. V lost 0 bases and J lost 3; bases outside the gene matches: 7. As DNA, the CDR3 is TGCGCCAGCAGCTTGGCCCAACTAGCGGGAGGTTACTACGAGCAGTACTTC. Its translation is CASSLAQLAGGYYEQYF.

This clonotype was counted many times. This chain joins TRBV20-1 and TRBJ2-4, with 9 bases that match TRBD1. The CDR3 spans 14 residues. V shed 6 bases and J 5 bases; nucleotides not matched to a gene: 8. Germline V gene data show CDR1 as DFQATT and CDR2 as SNEGSKA (reference sequence). The CDR3, as DNA: TGCAGTGCCGAAGAACAGGGGGCCGAAAACATTCAGTACTTC. It specifies CSAEEQGAENIQYF.

This clonotype was found a few times. The V call is TRBV12-3 or TRBV12-4, the J call TRBJ2-1; D is unresolved. Between the trimmed V and J ends, which lost 7 bases and 2 bases, there was a span of 12 bases. The CDR3 totals 14 residues. Here the CDR3 DNA reads TGTGCCAGCACCCCGGCACAGCCCTACAATGAGCAGTTCTTC. Its protein is CASTPAQPYNEQFF.